This T cell receptor beta chain was sequenced in a study of blood T cells in healthy people across ages. Study results and limitations: It was not possible, with unsorted PBMCs, to conclusively compare naive and antigen-experienced cells.

A second PCR of about 7 to 11 cycles used a sample-barcoded 5' primer and a J-beta primer mix. TCRdb recomputed calls from the 5' RACE reads with MiXCR, one row per CDR3 protein. Of some 1,800,000 distinct CDR3 sequences detected, about two fifths appear once; the ten largest clones hold around 23%. As for this clonotype: Its antigen is still unknown.

Sequencing input: blood. The clonotype comes from a human donor in good health.

CDR3 amino acids: CASSPSMTNYEQYF. CDR3 bases: TGCGCCAGCAGCCCCTCGATGACCAACTACGAGCAGTACTTC. This chain uses TRBV5-1 with TRBJ2-7; D ambiguous. The germline gives CDR1 SGHRS, CDR2 YFSETQ. V lost 4 bases and J lost 3, with 14 bases in between. The CDR3 has 14 residues.